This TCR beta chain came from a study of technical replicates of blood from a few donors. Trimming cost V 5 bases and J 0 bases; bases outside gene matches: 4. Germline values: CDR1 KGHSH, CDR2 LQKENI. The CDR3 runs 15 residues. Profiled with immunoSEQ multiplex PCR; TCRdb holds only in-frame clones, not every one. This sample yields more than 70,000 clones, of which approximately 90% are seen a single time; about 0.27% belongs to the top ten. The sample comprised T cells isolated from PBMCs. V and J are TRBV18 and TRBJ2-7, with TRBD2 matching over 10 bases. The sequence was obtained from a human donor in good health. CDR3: CASSGRLAGSYEQYF. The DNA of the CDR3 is TGTGCCAGCTCAGGTAGACTAGCGGGCTCCTACGAGCAGTACTTC.